In its sample, the clone carrying this T cell receptor (beta chain) was seen many times. The data stem from a study of spatial heterogeneity in lung cancer. Turning to the study itself: Compared with alpha-chain sequences, beta-chain sequences were consistently detected in greater numbers.

Time point of the sample: sample taken at primary tumor resection. Whole RNA, which was extracted from tumor, nontumor lung tissue or frozen PBMC, was sequenced without any cell sorting. The donor population consisted of more than 55 patients with untreated, early-stage non-small cell lung cancer. TCR cDNA molecules each carried a unique molecular identifier. TCRdb fed the 5' RACE reads into MiXCR, producing one record per CDR3 protein. The repertoire holds around 75,000 distinct CDR3 sequences, with 10% to 15% as singletons. The sequencing here drew on PBMCs, taken at surgery. The clonotype comes from a male donor with early-stage non-small cell lung cancer.

The CDR3 DNA sequence: TGCAGTGCTAGACCCGCATTCGGGACAGGTCCTGAAGCTTTCTTT. Its translation: CSARPAFGTGPEAFF. The chain carries TRBV20-1 and TRBJ1-1; 8 nucleotides line up with TRBD1. The CDR3 covers 15 residues. CDR1 DFQATT and CDR2 SNEGSKA come from the germline V gene (reference sequence). Unmatched junction bases numbered 11, after V lost 2 bases and J lost 6 bases.